The rows below give T cell receptor beta chains drawn from one sample of a study of blood T cell repertoires in COVID-19. Produced via immunoSEQ multiplex PCR; TCRdb's table is partial and in-frame only. The data show 85,000 to 110,000 clones, with 70% to 90% seen just once and approximately 3.1% held by the top ten. The sample was peripheral blood. These receptors came from a man over 45 in a cohort sampled during active COVID-19. Both conserved end residues are part of each CDR3. The order of the fields is CDR3 length, J gene, V gene, clone size, CDR3 protein. Clone sizes are given selectively: once, few, many, or a class where the clone is expanded.

len: 17
j_gene: TRBJ2-3
v_gene: TRBV29-1
abundance: NA
CDR3aa: CSTGRTSGIVSTDTQYF

len: 14
j_gene: TRBJ2-5
v_gene: TRBV28
abundance: once
CDR3aa: CASAEGRQGQTQYF

len: 15
j_gene: TRBJ2-5
v_gene: TRBV19
abundance: NA
CDR3aa: CASSEMPGQQETQYF

len: 16
j_gene: TRBJ1-6
v_gene: TRBV19
abundance: once
CDR3aa: CASSPERQGYNSPLHF

len: 13
j_gene: TRBJ1-1
v_gene: TRBV5-1
abundance: NA
CDR3aa: CASSLVQGSEAFF

len: 13
j_gene: TRBJ2-5
v_gene: TRBV19
abundance: NA
CDR3aa: CASRNEYQETQYF

len: 15
j_gene: TRBJ2-1
v_gene: TRBV3-1/TRBV3-2
abundance: NA
CDR3aa: CASSQAGGTYNEQFF

len: 16
j_gene: TRBJ2-7
v_gene: TRBV7-2
abundance: NA
CDR3aa: CASSLTGTQSSYEQYF

len: 15
j_gene: TRBJ1-4
v_gene: TRBV5-1
abundance: NA
CDR3aa: CASSLEGGSNEKLFF

len: 18
j_gene: TRBJ1-4
v_gene: TRBV28
abundance: NA
CDR3aa: CASSLFDSRFATNEKLFF

len: 14
j_gene: TRBJ2-1
v_gene: TRBV18
abundance: NA
CDR3aa: CASSPGLSYNEQFF

len: 15
j_gene: TRBJ2-1
v_gene: TRBV10-3
abundance: NA
CDR3aa: CAIKGAQGSYNEQFF

len: 15
j_gene: TRBJ2-5
v_gene: TRBV7-8
abundance: NA
CDR3aa: CASSPRTGVFETQYF

len: 16
j_gene: TRBJ2-1
v_gene: TRBV27
abundance: NA
CDR3aa: CASSHGQGSSYNEQFF

len: 15
j_gene: TRBJ1-2
v_gene: TRBV6-5
abundance: NA
CDR3aa: CASSYLVGINYGYTF

len: 14
j_gene: TRBJ1-1
v_gene: TRBV14
abundance: NA
CDR3aa: CASSQYDMNTEAFF

len: 14
j_gene: TRBJ2-1
v_gene: TRBV28
abundance: NA
CDR3aa: CASSPGGFYNEQFF

len: 16
j_gene: TRBJ2-6
v_gene: TRBV5-1
abundance: NA
CDR3aa: CASSVSGTTGANVLTF

len: 15
j_gene: TRBJ1-4
v_gene: TRBV5-1
abundance: NA
CDR3aa: CASSKTGPNGEKLFF

len: 14
j_gene: TRBJ2-5
v_gene: TRBV9
abundance: NA
CDR3aa: CASSVGTGQGTQYF

len: 14
j_gene: TRBJ2-2
v_gene: TRBV5-1
abundance: NA
CDR3aa: CASRKGADRGELFF

len: 16
j_gene: TRBJ2-3
v_gene: TRBV7-9
abundance: NA
CDR3aa: CASSDAGTGNTDTQYF

len: 14
j_gene: TRBJ1-1
v_gene: TRBV2
abundance: NA
CDR3aa: CASSVSGQGTEAFF

len: 15
j_gene: TRBJ1-5
v_gene: TRBV3-1/TRBV3-2
abundance: NA
CDR3aa: CASSQIPGGNQPQHF

len: 16
j_gene: TRBJ2-3
v_gene: TRBV24-1
abundance: NA
CDR3aa: CATSDSRSGGTDTQYF

len: 13
j_gene: TRBJ2-4
v_gene: TRBV3-1/TRBV3-2
abundance: NA
CDR3aa: CASSFHRTSGGHF

len: 13
j_gene: TRBJ1-1
v_gene: TRBV28
abundance: NA
CDR3aa: CASSRGQVPEAFF

len: 14
j_gene: TRBJ1-6
v_gene: TRBV6-5
abundance: once
CDR3aa: CASRKTGGGSPLHF

len: 16
j_gene: TRBJ2-2
v_gene: TRBV9
abundance: NA
CDR3aa: CASSGGTIGVAGELFF

len: 15
j_gene: TRBJ1-1
v_gene: TRBV11-2
abundance: NA
CDR3aa: CASSLATGWNTEAFF

len: 17
j_gene: TRBJ2-3
v_gene: TRBV9
abundance: NA
CDR3aa: CASSTSTSGSRTDTQYF

len: 18
j_gene: TRBJ2-1
v_gene: TRBV28
abundance: NA
CDR3aa: CASSHRRPLAGGYNEQFF

len: 12
j_gene: TRBJ1-1
v_gene: TRBV5-4
abundance: NA
CDR3aa: CASSLQATEAFF

len: 14
j_gene: TRBJ1-1
v_gene: TRBV7-8
abundance: NA
CDR3aa: CASSLGGLNTEAFF

len: 16
j_gene: TRBJ1-6
v_gene: TRBV11-2
abundance: NA
CDR3aa: CASSFLGTSINSPLHF

len: 18
j_gene: TRBJ2-6
v_gene: TRBV6-1
abundance: NA
CDR3aa: CASSGVGGPSSGANVLTF

len: 14
j_gene: TRBJ1-4
v_gene: TRBV13
abundance: NA
CDR3aa: CASSVKQVNEKLFF

len: 12
j_gene: TRBJ2-1
v_gene: TRBV27
abundance: few
CDR3aa: CASSSRLNEQFF

len: 15
j_gene: TRBJ2-7
v_gene: TRBV12-5
abundance: NA
CDR3aa: CASGIRTGSSYEQYF

len: 15
j_gene: TRBJ2-7
v_gene: TRBV9
abundance: NA
CDR3aa: CASSVGLSGDYEQYF

len: 14
j_gene: TRBJ1-2
v_gene: TRBV5-5
abundance: NA
CDR3aa: CASSLGNGGYGYTF

len: 21
j_gene: TRBJ2-1
v_gene: TRBV3-1/TRBV3-2
abundance: NA
CDR3aa: CASSQLPGLARGEGSYNEQFF

len: 14
j_gene: TRBJ1-1
v_gene: TRBV5-6
abundance: NA
CDR3aa: CASSSRQPATEAFF

len: 19
j_gene: TRBJ1-5
v_gene: TRBV7-2
abundance: NA
CDR3aa: CASSPESGGLLYSNQPQHF

len: 15
j_gene: TRBJ2-3
v_gene: TRBV20-1
abundance: NA
CDR3aa: CSASSERGAPDTQYF

len: 13
j_gene: TRBJ1-2
v_gene: TRBV12-3/TRBV12-4
abundance: NA
CDR3aa: CASSLTGVDGYTF

len: 16
j_gene: TRBJ2-2
v_gene: TRBV6-6
abundance: NA
CDR3aa: CASSYTASGNTGELFF